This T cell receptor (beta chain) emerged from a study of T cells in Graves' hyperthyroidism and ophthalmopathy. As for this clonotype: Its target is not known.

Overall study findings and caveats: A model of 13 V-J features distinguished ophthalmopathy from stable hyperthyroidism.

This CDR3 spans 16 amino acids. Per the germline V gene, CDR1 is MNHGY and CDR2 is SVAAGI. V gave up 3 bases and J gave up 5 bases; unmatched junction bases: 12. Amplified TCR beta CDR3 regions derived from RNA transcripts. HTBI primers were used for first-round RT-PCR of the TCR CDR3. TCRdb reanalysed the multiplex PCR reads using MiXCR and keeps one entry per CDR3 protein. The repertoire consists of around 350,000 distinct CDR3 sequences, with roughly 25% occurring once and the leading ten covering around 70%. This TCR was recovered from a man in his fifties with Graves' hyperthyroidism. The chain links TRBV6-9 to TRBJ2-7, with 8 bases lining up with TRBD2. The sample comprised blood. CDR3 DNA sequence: TGTGCCAGCAGTTACCGCGGAACGGGAGGGCCCAACGAGCAGTACTTC. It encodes CASSYRGTGGPNEQYF.